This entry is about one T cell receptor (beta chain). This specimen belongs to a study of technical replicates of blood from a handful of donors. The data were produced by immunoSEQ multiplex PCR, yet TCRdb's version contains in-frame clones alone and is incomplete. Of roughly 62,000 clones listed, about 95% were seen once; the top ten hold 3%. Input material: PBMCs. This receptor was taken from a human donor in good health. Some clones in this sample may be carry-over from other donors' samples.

The CDR3 protein is CASSLSGNGGELFF. The CDR3 DNA is TGTGCCAGCAGCCTGAGCGGGAACGGCGGGGAGCTGTTTTTT. The rearrangement joins TRBV9 to TRBJ2-2; 7 bases map to TRBD2. Germline CDR1 is SGDLS and CDR2 is YYNGEE. After removal of 4 bases from V and 7 bases from J, the junction contained 7 bases not matched to a gene. The length of the CDR3 is 14 residues.